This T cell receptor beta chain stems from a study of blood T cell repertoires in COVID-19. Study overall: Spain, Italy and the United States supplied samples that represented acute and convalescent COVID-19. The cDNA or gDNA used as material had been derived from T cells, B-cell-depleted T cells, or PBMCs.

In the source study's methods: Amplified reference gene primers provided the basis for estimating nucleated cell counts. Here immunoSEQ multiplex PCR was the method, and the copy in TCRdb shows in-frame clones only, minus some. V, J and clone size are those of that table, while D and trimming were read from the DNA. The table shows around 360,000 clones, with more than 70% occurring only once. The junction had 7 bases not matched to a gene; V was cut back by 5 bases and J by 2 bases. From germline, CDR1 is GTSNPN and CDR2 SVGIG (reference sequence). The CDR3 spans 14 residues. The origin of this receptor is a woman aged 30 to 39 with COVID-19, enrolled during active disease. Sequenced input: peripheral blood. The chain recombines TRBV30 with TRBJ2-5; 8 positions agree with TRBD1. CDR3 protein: CAWAGGADQETQYF. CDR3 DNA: TGTGCCTGGGCAGGGGGCGCGGATCAAGAGACCCAGTACTTC.